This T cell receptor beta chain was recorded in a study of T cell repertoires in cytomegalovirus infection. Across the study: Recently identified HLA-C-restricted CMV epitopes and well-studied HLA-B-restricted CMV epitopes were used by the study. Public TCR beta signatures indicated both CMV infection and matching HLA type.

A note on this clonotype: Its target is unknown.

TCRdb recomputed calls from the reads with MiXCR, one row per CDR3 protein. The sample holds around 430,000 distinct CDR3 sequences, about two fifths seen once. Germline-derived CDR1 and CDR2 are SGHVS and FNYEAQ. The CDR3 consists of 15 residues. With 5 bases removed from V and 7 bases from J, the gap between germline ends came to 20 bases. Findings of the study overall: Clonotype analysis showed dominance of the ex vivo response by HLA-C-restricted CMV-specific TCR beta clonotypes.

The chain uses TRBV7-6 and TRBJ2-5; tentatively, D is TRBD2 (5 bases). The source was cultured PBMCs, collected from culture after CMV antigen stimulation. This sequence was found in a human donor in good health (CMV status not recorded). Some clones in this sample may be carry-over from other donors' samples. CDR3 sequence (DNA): TGTGCCAGCAGCCCCGGACCCTTCCGGGCGGGGACCCAGTACTTC. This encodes CASSPGPFRAGTQYF.